Presented here are 31 T cell receptor beta chains from one specimen sequenced in a study of identical twins. One entry per CDR3 protein, called by TCRdb with MiXCR from the 5' RACE reads. The table records 300,000 to 400,000 distinct CDR3 sequences, around 9.7% of them present only once. Sequenced material: naive T cells sorted from blood. The source is a woman in her fifties or sixties in good health.

The chain couples TRBV6-6 to TRBJ1-2; D remains ambiguous. From germline, CDR1 is MNHNY and CDR2 SVGAGI (reference sequence). This CDR3 region has 15 residues. The V end lost 0 bases, the J end lost 7 bases, and 15 bases lay between the germline ends. CDR3: CASSYSLRSYGGYTF. CDR3 sequence (DNA): TGTGCCAGCAGTTACTCGTTGAGGTCATACGGTGGCTACACCTTC.

This clonotype was observed at least ten times. The V and J genes are TRBV9 and TRBJ2-2; TRBD2 aligns across 8 bases. The CDR3 length is 17 residues. Germline V gene sequence: CDR1 SGDLS, CDR2 YYNGEE. V gave up 0 bases and J gave up 1 base; unmatched junction bases: 5. The chain's CDR3 is CASSVVASGGNTGELFF. DNA of the CDR3: TGTGCCAGCAGCGTAGTGGCCAGCGGGGGGAACACCGGGGAGCTGTTTTTT.

The gene calls are TRBV11-2 and TRBJ2-3, with 7 bases identical to TRBD2. V shed 2 bases, J shed 11 bases, and the junction held 19 bases outside the gene matches. From germline, CDR1 is SGHAT and CDR2 FQNNGV. The CDR3 extends over 17 amino acids. The CDR3 loop is CASSLIAQRDAKVGQYF. CDR3 sequence (DNA): TGTGCCAGCAGCTTAATCGCTCAGCGGGATGCAAAGGTGGGGCAGTATTTT.

There are a few counts of this clonotype. This chain joins TRBV4-1 and TRBJ2-1; no clear D gene. Germline V CDR1 and CDR2: MGHRA, YSYEKL. Trimming left V 2 bases short and J 7 bases short, with 12 bases between. CDR3 length: 14 amino acids. The CDR3 region has the DNA TGCGCCAGCAGCCAAATACTACTCTCGAATGAGCAGTTCTTC. Protein product: CASSQILLSNEQFF.

This clonotype was seen more than once but under ten times. CDR3 coding DNA: TGTGCCAGCAGACTCCCAGGAAACACCATATATTTT. Translation gives CASRLPGNTIYF. J is TRBJ1-3 and V is TRBV12-3 or TRBV12-4; no reliable D call. This CDR3 has 12 residues. V was pared by 6 bases and J by 4 bases, with 7 bases between.

This clonotype has just a few counts. The chain joins TRBV6-1 to TRBJ2-2; D perhaps matches TRBD2 (5 bases). V shed 7 bases and J shed 1 base, with 10 bases lying between them. Germline assignment: CDR1 MNHNS and CDR2 SASEGT. This CDR3 has 14 amino acids. The CDR3 sequence is CASNLAVNTGELFF. The CDR3 bases are TGTGCCAGCAACCTAGCAGTGAACACCGGGGAGCTGTTTTTT.

This clonotype occurred many times. The CDR3 DNA follows: TGTGCCAGCAGCCCTATCAGCGGGGGGACCCAGTTCTTC. It is translated as CASSPISGGTQFF. The rearrangement joins TRBV11-2 to TRBJ2-1; 9 bases match TRBD2. Germline V gene data show CDR1 as SGHAT and CDR2 as FQNNGV. CDR3 size: 13 residues. V dropped 5 bases and J dropped 13; count of bases not matched to a gene: 9.

This clonotype was detected only a few times. This chain uses TRBV29-1 with TRBJ1-1; TRBD1 matches 10 bases. J lost 7 bases, V lost 1 base, and 6 bases had no gene match. Germline values: CDR1 SQVTM, CDR2 ANQGSEA. This CDR3 contains 14 residues. The CDR3 sequence: CSVEGRQGAIEAFF. Written as DNA, the CDR3 is TGCAGCGTTGAAGGACGACAGGGGGCGATTGAAGCTTTCTTT.

This clonotype appeared once. The DNA for the CDR3 is TGCAGTGCTACTATAGCGGACTCCAGCACAGATACGCAGTATTTT. The encoded protein is CSATIADSSTDTQYF. J is TRBJ2-3 and V is TRBV20-1; the D gene is possibly TRBD2 (6 bases). The germline V and J ends were trimmed by 4 bases and 0 bases, with 14 bases remaining between them. Germline V gene lookup returns CDR1 DFQATT and CDR2 SNEGSKA (reference sequence). The CDR3 extends over 15 amino acids.

This clonotype came up a few times. The chain is built from TRBV11-2 and TRBJ1-2; tentative D call: TRBD1 (6 bases). Trimming removed 5 bases from V and 5 bases from J, with 15 bases in between. CDR3 size: 14 residues. The germline CDR1 and CDR2 sequences are SGHAT and FQNNGV. In DNA form, the CDR3 reads TGTGCCAGCAGCCCCCCCGAGGGGGAGTATGGCTACACCTTC. This encodes CASSPPEGEYGYTF.

This clonotype was recorded a few times. The chain combines TRBV5-6 with TRBJ1-1, with D maybe TRBD1 (5 bases). Germline V gene sequence: CDR1 SGHDT, CDR2 YYEEEE. Trimming took off 4 bases at V and 7 bases at J, with 14 bases between the two ends. CDR3 length equals 13 residues. The CDR3, as DNA: TGTGCCAGCAGCCCGGTGGGGCGGCATGAAGCTTTCTTT. Its protein is CASSPVGRHEAFF.

The CDR3 sequence is CASRGLAAYEQYV. The CDR3 DNA is TGTGCCAGCAGGGGACTAGCGGCCTACGAGCAGTACGTC. V usage is TRBV2 and J usage is TRBJ2-7, with 11 nucleotides matching TRBD2. With V trimmed by 6 bases and J by 2 bases, 0 bases remained unmatched. The CDR3 runs 13 residues. Germline CDR1 SNHLY, CDR2 FYNNEI.

The chain links TRBV5-5 to TRBJ2-5; 10 nucleotides align to TRBD2. CDR1 and CDR2 (germline): SGHKS, YYEKEE (reference sequence). With V trimmed by 4 bases and J by 7 bases, 4 bases remained unmatched. This CDR3 comprises 13 residues. The DNA for the CDR3 is TGTGCCAGCAGCCCCAGACTAGCGGGGACCCAGTACTTC. Encoded protein: CASSPRLAGTQYF.

This clonotype has only a few counts. The V and J genes are TRBV5-1 and TRBJ2-7; D may correspond to TRBD1 or TRBD2 (5 bases each). Germline lookup yields CDR1 SGHRS and CDR2 YFSETQ. Trimming took off 4 bases at V and 0 bases at J, with 8 bases between the two ends. The CDR3 sequence is 13 residues long. The chain's CDR3 is CASSRDHSYEQYF. Written as DNA, the CDR3 is TGCGCCAGCAGCAGGGACCACTCCTACGAGCAGTACTTC.

To note about this clonotype: A much larger clone is a single base away; this may be a read error. Because it lacks the conserved phenylalanine or tryptophan at the end, this CDR3 is likely a read error. This chain links TRBV29-1 with TRBJ2-7, with D tentatively TRBD1 or TRBD2 (5 bases each). The germline V gene has CDR1 SQVTM and CDR2 ANQGSEA. CDR3 length: 15 residues. Trimming shortened V by 6 bases and J by 0 bases, and 18 bases separated the two germline ends. CDR3 region: CSVLGDEGSSYEQYL. The CDR3 DNA reads as TGCAGCGTCCTTGGGGACGAAGGGAGCTCCTACGAGCAGTACTTG.

The chain recombines TRBV4-1 with TRBJ2-1; tentative D call: TRBD2 (5 bases). Germline V gene sequence: CDR1 MGHRA, CDR2 YSYEKL. The CDR3 has 16 residues. Trimming took off 2 bases at V and 0 bases at J, with 11 bases between the two ends. The CDR3 spells CASSQSGGISYNEQFF. The CDR3 coding sequence is TGCGCCAGCAGCCAAAGCGGCGGCATCTCCTACAATGAGCAGTTCTTC.

This clonotype turned up a few times. Here the CDR3 DNA reads TGCGCCAGCAGCTTGGTCAGCAGGGGTCGTCGAGAAAAACTGTTTTTT. It yields the protein CASSLVSRGRREKLFF. The V call is TRBV5-1, the J call TRBJ1-4, with a possible D match to TRBD1 (6 bases). Trimming stripped 0 bases from V and 8 bases from J, with 17 bases between. This CDR3 region has 16 residues. Per the germline V gene, CDR1 is SGHRS and CDR2 is YFSETQ.

This clonotype occurred a few times. The rearrangement uses TRBV19 and TRBJ1-4; a possible D gene is TRBD1 (5 bases). The CDR3 consists of 13 residues. Per germline, CDR1 LNHDA and CDR2 SQIVND (reference sequence). V was cut by 3 bases and J by 5 bases, with 7 bases left in between. The CDR3 region has the DNA TGTGCCAGTAGTATCGCAGGGAATGAAAAACTGTTTTTT. It yields the protein CASSIAGNEKLFF.

The chain carries TRBV12-3 or TRBV12-4 and TRBJ1-4; perhaps TRBD1 as D (5 bases). V lost 5 bases to trimming and J lost 8 bases, with 21 bases between them. This CDR3 is 16 amino acids long. CDR3 nucleotides: TGTGCCAGCAGTCCCCCGGATCTCGACTCAGGGGAAAAACTGTTTTTT. Translated, it gives CASSPPDLDSGEKLFF.

This clonotype was recorded a few times. V gene TRBV4-1 combines with J gene TRBJ2-2, with 12 nucleotides matching TRBD1. V shed 2 bases, J shed 4 bases, and the junction held 8 bases outside the gene matches. Germline V gene sequence: CDR1 MGHRA, CDR2 YSYEKL. The CDR3 is made up of 18 amino acids. The DNA of the CDR3 is TGCGCCAGCAGCCAAACCGGGACAGGGGGCGCGGGCACCGGGGAGCTGTTTTTT. Translation: CASSQTGTGGAGTGELFF.

This clonotype was found many times. The chain recombines TRBV5-1 with TRBJ1-1; no firm D call. The CDR3 extends over 11 amino acids. The germline V gene has CDR1 SGHRS and CDR2 YFSETQ. Trimming cost V 5 bases and J 7 bases, with 9 bases left between them. As DNA, the CDR3 is TGCGCCAGCAGTCTAACTCGTGAAGCTTTCTTT. This sequence encodes CASSLTREAFF.

The chain recombines TRBV6-6 with TRBJ2-1; no definite D call. Germline lookup yields CDR1 MNHNY and CDR2 SVGAGI (reference sequence). V lost 6 bases and J lost 7, with 16 bases in between. The CDR3 is made up of 14 amino acids. Written as DNA, the CDR3 is TGTGCCAGCAGCCCCCCAGGCTTAGGGAATGAGCAGTTCTTC. Translation: CASSPPGLGNEQFF.

This clonotype turned up a few times. The CDR3 reads CASSQADRESYEQYF. CDR3 in DNA: TGCGCCAGCAGCCAAGCGGACAGGGAGTCCTACGAGCAGTACTTC. This rearrangement joins TRBV4-1 to TRBJ2-7; 8 nucleotides agree with TRBD1. This CDR3 spans 15 amino acids. The trim removed 1 base at V and 1 base at J, leaving 3 bases unmatched. From germline, CDR1 is MGHRA and CDR2 YSYEKL.

This clonotype was counted ten times or more. This chain connects TRBV29-1 to TRBJ2-1, with D possibly matching TRBD2 (8 bases). The CDR3 has 14 amino acids. Trimming removed 6 bases from V and 9 bases from J, with 21 bases in between. CDR1 is SQVTM, CDR2 ANQGSEA, per germline. CDR3 in DNA: TGCAGCGTCGGACCGGGACTAGGGGGCGGTGAGCAGTTCTTC. Translation gives CSVGPGLGGGEQFF.

This clonotype was seen only a few times. The CDR3: CASSVGIGNTIYF. In nucleotides, the CDR3 is TGTGCCAGCAGCGTAGGGATAGGAAACACCATATATTTT. V usage is TRBV9 and J usage is TRBJ1-3; D not resolved. Germline V gene lookup returns CDR1 SGDLS and CDR2 YYNGEE. The CDR3 has 13 amino acids. The germline V and J ends were trimmed by 0 bases and 4 bases, with 5 bases remaining between them.

Details on this clonotype: One base away lies a much larger clone, so this may be a sequencing read error. This rearrangement joins TRBV9 to TRBJ2-1, with 9 bases fitting TRBD2. The end of the DNA fits TRBJ2-7 better, so the J call may be wrong. Germline V CDR1 and CDR2: SGDLS, YYNGEE. CDR3 length equals 15 residues. The CDR3 DNA sequence: TGTGCCAGCAGCCGACTAGCGGATCTCTACAATGAGCAGTACTTC. Its protein is CASSRLADLYNEQYF.

The chain couples TRBV4-1 to TRBJ2-1, with D tentatively TRBD1 or TRBD2 (5 bases each). V was clipped by 2 bases and J by 7 bases, with 24 bases between them. Germline values: CDR1 MGHRA, CDR2 YSYEKL. The CDR3 runs to 18 residues. The CDR3 loop is CASSQLPGRYPSENEQFF. In DNA form, the CDR3 reads TGCGCCAGCAGCCAACTTCCGGGACGCTATCCAAGTGAAAATGAGCAGTTCTTC.

This clonotype was counted ten times or more. This CDR3 is CASSTIRLAGTYPFPGNEQFF. In DNA, the CDR3 is TGTGCCAGCAGCACTATTCGACTAGCGGGAACGTATCCTTTCCCGGGCAATGAGCAGTTCTTC. This chain joins TRBV21-1 and TRBJ2-1; the table's D call of TRBD2 was not tested on the DNA. TRBV21-1 is marked as a pseudogene. The CDR3 is 21 amino acids.

At least ten counts were recorded for this clonotype. The rearrangement links TRBV29-1 to TRBJ1-1, with 12 bases matching TRBD1. Unmatched junction bases numbered 7, after V lost 7 bases and J lost 7 bases. Germline V gene lookup returns CDR1 SQVTM and CDR2 ANQGSEA. This CDR3 has 13 residues. CDR3 amino acids: CSAGTGGLVEAFF. CDR3 bases: TGCAGCGCCGGGACAGGGGGCTTGGTTGAAGCTTTCTTT.

This clonotype was detected many times. V and J are TRBV29-1 and TRBJ2-1; D possibly matches TRBD1 or TRBD2 (5 bases each). The ends were cut back, 5 bases at V and 7 bases at J, with 9 bases in the middle. This CDR3 region has 11 residues. Germline CDR1 and CDR2: SQVTM and ANQGSEA. For the CDR3, the DNA is TGCAGCGTTAGGGGCGGGAATGAGCAGTTCTTC. Translated: CSVRGGNEQFF.

A few counts support this clonotype. The chain is built from TRBV3-1 and TRBJ2-3, with no clear D. Germline CDR1 LGHDT, CDR2 YNNKEL (reference sequence). CDR3 length equals 15 residues. V lost 1 base and J lost 1, with 9 bases in between. CDR3 nucleotides: TGTGCCAGCAGCCAAGCAGGAATTCGCACAGATACGCAGTATTTT. It specifies CASSQAGIRTDTQYF.